This TCR beta chain was observed in a study of cytomegalovirus exposure and HLA in healthy donors. In the study overall: Among the 400 or so donors who were genotyped, 81% fell in the genetic ancestry cluster that is associated with self-reported Caucasian donors.

Primers included in the PCR were 60 Vbeta and 13 Jbeta primers. Method: immunoSEQ multiplex PCR; TCRdb's copy keeps in-frame clones and lacks some. This table has about 120,000 clones, about four fifths appearing once. Study-wide results and limits: The study put 150 to 200 TCR beta chains on its list as cytomegalovirus-associated. Common viral pathogens seemed to be connected with several of the most significant clusters, according to a later analysis.

Details on this clone: What it binds is unknown.

Likely unrecorded immune exposures existed in these nominally healthy donors. The CDR3 has 16 amino acids. The V gene's germline CDR1 is SNHLY and CDR2 FYNNEI. V dropped 4 bases and J dropped 6; count of bases not matched to a gene: 5. Sequencing input: PBMCs. The receptor comes from a woman aged 35 to 49 in good health and CMV-seropositive. This chain connects TRBV2 to TRBJ2-2; TRBD2 matches 13 bases. The CDR3 nucleotides read TGTGCCAGCAGTGTCCCGGGACTAGCGGGATCCGGGGAGCTGTTTTTT. Protein product: CASSVPGLAGSGELFF.